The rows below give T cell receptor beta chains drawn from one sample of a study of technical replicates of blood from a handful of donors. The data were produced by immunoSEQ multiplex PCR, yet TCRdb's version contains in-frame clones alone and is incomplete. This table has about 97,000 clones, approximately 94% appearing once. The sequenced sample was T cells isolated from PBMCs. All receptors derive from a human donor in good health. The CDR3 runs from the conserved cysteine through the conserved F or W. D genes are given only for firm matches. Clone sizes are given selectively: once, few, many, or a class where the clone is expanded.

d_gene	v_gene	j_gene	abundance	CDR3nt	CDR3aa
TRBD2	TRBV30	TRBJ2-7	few	TGTGCCTGGAGTCGGGAGGGATCCTCCTACGAGCAGTACTTC	CAWSREGSSYEQYF
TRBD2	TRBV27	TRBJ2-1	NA	TGTGCCAGCAGTTTACGGCTAGCGGCTTACAATGAGCAGTTCTTC	CASSLRLAAYNEQFF
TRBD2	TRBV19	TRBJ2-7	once	TGTGCCAGTAGCCTCAATGTACCTAGCGGGAGTTACGAGCAGTACTTC	CASSLNVPSGSYEQYF
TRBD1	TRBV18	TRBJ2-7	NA	TGTGCCAGCTCACCGGGGCAGGGGGTCTCCTACGAGCAGTACTTC	CASSPGQGVSYEQYF
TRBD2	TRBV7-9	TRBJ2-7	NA	TGTGCCAGCAGCTCGGCACTAGCGGGAGCGTACGAGCAGTACTTC	CASSSALAGAYEQYF
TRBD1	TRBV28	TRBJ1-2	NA	TGTGCCAGCAGTCATGACAGGGGGACTTATGGCTACACCTTC	CASSHDRGTYGYTF
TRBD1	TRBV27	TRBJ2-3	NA	TGTGCCAGCATTCCCTCCACAGGGGATGGTTTCTTGGATACGCAGTATTTT	CASIPSTGDGFLDTQYF
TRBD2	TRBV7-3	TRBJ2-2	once	TGTGCCAGCAGCCTTGGGACTAGCGGGACTATAGCCGGGGAGCTGTTTTTT	CASSLGTSGTIAGELFF
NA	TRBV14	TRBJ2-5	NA	TGTGCCAGCAGCCAAGGAGGACGGGATCAGGAGACCCAGTACTTC	CASSQGGRDQETQYF
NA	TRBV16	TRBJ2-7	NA	TGTGCCAGCAGCCAATACCGGGGGGCACGGGAGCAGTACTTC	CASSQYRGAREQYF
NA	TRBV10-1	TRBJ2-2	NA	TGCGCCAGCAGTGGGGAGGCGACACTGAACACCGGGGAGCTGTTTTTT	CASSGEATLNTGELFF
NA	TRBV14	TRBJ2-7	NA	TGTGCCAGCAGCCAAGATAGGATAAAAGGGGGCTACGAGCAGTACTTC	CASSQDRIKGGYEQYF